The 20 T cell receptor beta chains below all came from one sample that was sequenced in a study of shared clonotypes between healthy human individuals. This table comes from immunoSEQ multiplex PCR, and its TCRdb copy is limited to in-frame clones, with some not included. Found here are about 980,000 clones, 76% of them singletons; the top ten hold around 1.4%. The material sequenced was memory CD4+ T cells sorted from blood. Regarding subset: CD45RA-negative fraction. Receptors were obtained from a man between 18 and 35 years old in good health.

V is TRBV9 and J is TRBJ1-1; 7 bases line up with TRBD1. This CDR3 is built from 14 residues. The V gene's germline CDR1 is SGDLS and CDR2 YYNGEE. V shed 3 bases and J 4 bases; nucleotides not matched to a gene: 6. The CDR3 DNA reads TGTGCCAGCAGCGCCACAGGGGATAGCACTGAAGCTTTCTTT. As protein: CASSATGDSTEAFF.

The rearrangement uses TRBV27 and TRBJ1-6, with D tentatively TRBD1 (6 bases). The CDR3 is made up of 13 amino acids. The ends were cut back, 0 bases at V and 17 bases at J, with 14 bases in the middle. Germline lookup yields CDR1 MNHEY and CDR2 SMNVEV (reference sequence). CDR3 DNA: TGTGCCAGCAGTTTATCCCGGGACACCAGTTTCCACTTT. Translation gives CASSLSRDTSFHF.

V and J are TRBV19 and TRBJ1-5; D remains unclear. Germline values: CDR1 LNHDA, CDR2 SQIVND (reference sequence). CDR3 length equals 13 residues. V lost 5 bases, J lost 7 bases, and 12 bases lay in between. CDR3 nucleotides: TGTGCCAGTAGTCGATTGGCTGGGCAGCCCCAGCATTTT. Amino acids: CASSRLAGQPQHF. Variable domain in full (rest from reference TRBV19 and TRBJ1-5): DGGITQSPKYLFRKEGQNVTLSCEQNLNHDAMYWYRQDPGQGLRLIYYSQIVNDFQKGDIAEGYSVSREKKESFPLTVTSAQKNPTAFYLCASSRLAGQPQHFGDGTRLSIL.

The chain couples TRBV9 to TRBJ2-5; D perhaps matches TRBD1 (5 bases). This CDR3 is 14 amino acids long. Germline lookup yields CDR1 SGDLS and CDR2 YYNGEE. V was pared by 1 base and J by 2 bases, with 9 bases between. The CDR3 region has the DNA TGTGCCAGCAGCGTACAGGGTGGGCAAGAGACCCAGTACTTC. Residues: CASSVQGGQETQYF.

The CDR3 here is CASSLQGTMGNQPQHF. The CDR3 bases are TGTGCCAGTAGTCTACAGGGTACTATGGGCAATCAGCCCCAGCATTTT. The chain couples TRBV19 to TRBJ1-5, with D possibly being TRBD1 (6 bases). The CDR3 contains 16 residues. Germline V gives CDR1 LNHDA, CDR2 SQIVND (reference sequence). Trimming left V 5 bases short and J 2 bases short, with 16 bases between.

The chain has TRBV30 and TRBJ1-3, with 7 bases that match TRBD1. CDR1 is GTSNPN, CDR2 SVGIG, per germline (reference sequence). J gave up 0 bases and V 4 bases, and 9 bases lay outside the gene matches. The CDR3 runs to 16 residues. CDR3 region: CAWIRLRGSSGNTIYF. The CDR3 DNA sequence: TGTGCCTGGATCCGCCTCAGGGGGTCCTCTGGAAACACCATATATTTT.

This clone was observed a handful of times. J is TRBJ2-4 and V is TRBV15, with TRBD1 identical over 9 bases. The CDR3 spans 17 residues. Trimming at V came to 2 bases and at J to 7 bases, leaving 12 bases not matched to a gene. CDR1 and CDR2 (germline): LNHNV, YYDKDF (reference sequence). Here the CDR3 reads CATSRPIAGTGKNIQYF. CDR3 DNA: TGTGCCACCAGCAGACCTATTGCCGGGACAGGGAAGAACATTCAGTACTTC.

The chain recombines TRBV18 with TRBJ1-6; 7 nucleotides align to TRBD1. V dropped 3 bases and J dropped 8; count of bases not matched to a gene: 4. The germline V gene encodes CDR1 KGHSH and CDR2 LQKENI. The CDR3 is made up of 14 amino acids. In nucleotides, the CDR3 is TGTGCCAGCTCACCGTCAGGACAGGATTCACCCCTCCACTTT. This translates into CASSPSGQDSPLHF.

This chain links TRBV2 with TRBJ1-2; the D is unclear. Germline V gene lookup returns CDR1 SNHLY and CDR2 FYNNEI. CDR3 length: 12 amino acids. The V gene lost 8 bases and the J gene lost 2 bases, with 9 bases spanning the gap. The CDR3: CASAARNYGYTF. CDR3 sequence (DNA): TGTGCCAGCGCCGCTAGGAACTATGGCTACACCTTC.

This chain links TRBV6-5 with TRBJ2-7, with TRBD1 identical over 9 bases. Germline loops: CDR1 MNHEY, CDR2 SVGAGI. There are 12 residues in the CDR3. The trim removed 6 bases at V and 13 bases at J, leaving 10 bases unmatched. The CDR3 sequence is CASSPDRGGKYF. The CDR3 nucleotides read TGTGCCAGCAGCCCCGACAGGGGGGGTAAATACTTC.

The J gene is TRBJ2-1, the V gene TRBV11-2, with a tentative D call TRBD2 (6 bases). Germline V lookup: CDR1 SGHAT, CDR2 FQNNGV. This CDR3 region has 14 residues. V shed 8 bases and J shed 0 bases, with 11 bases lying between them. In nucleotides, the CDR3 is TGTGCCAGCGGGGGGACCTTCTCCTACAATGAGCAGTTCTTC. Protein: CASGGTFSYNEQFF. Full variable domain (missing parts from reference TRBV11-2 and TRBJ2-1): EAGVAQSPRYKIIEKRQSVAFWCNPISGHATLYWYQQILGQGPKLLIQFQNNGVVDDSQLPKDRFSAERLKGVDSTLKIQPAKLEDSAVYLCASGGTFSYNEQFFGPGTRLTVL.

This chain uses TRBV6-1 with TRBJ2-5; possible D gene TRBD1, 5 bases. The V gene lost 4 bases and the J gene lost 5 bases, with 14 bases spanning the gap. Per the germline V gene, CDR1 is MNHNS and CDR2 is SASEGT. The CDR3 totals 14 residues. The CDR3 DNA sequence: TGTGCCAGCAGTGGGTATGGGGCTGGGGAGACCCAGTACTTC. Encoded protein: CASSGYGAGETQYF.

A few counts support this clone. This chain uses TRBV19 with TRBJ1-5, with D unresolved. V lost 4 bases and J lost 5, with 6 bases in between. This CDR3 contains 12 residues. Germline V gene lookup returns CDR1 LNHDA and CDR2 SQIVND (reference sequence). This CDR3 is CASSTAYQPQHF. The CDR3 bases are TGTGCCAGTAGTACCGCGTATCAGCCCCAGCATTTT.

This chain's CDR3 is CASGHRDTDSPLHF. CDR3 DNA: TGTGCTAGTGGCCACAGGGATACGGATTCACCCCTCCACTTT. The chain has TRBV12-5 and TRBJ1-6, with a tentative D call TRBD1 (6 bases). Germline V gene sequence: CDR1 LGHNT, CDR2 FRNRAP. This CDR3 spans 14 amino acids. The V gene lost 6 bases and the J gene lost 8 bases, with 14 bases spanning the gap.

V gene TRBV14 combines with J gene TRBJ2-4; no firm D call. The CDR3 runs 16 residues. Trimming shortened V by 1 base and J by 1 base, and 11 bases separated the two germline ends. Germline loops: CDR1 SGHDN, CDR2 FVKESK. The CDR3 DNA reads TGTGCCAGCAGCCAAGCTCAGGTGGGGGCCAAAAACATTCAGTACTTC. It codes for CASSQAQVGAKNIQYF. The variable domain in full, completed from reference TRBV14 and TRBJ2-4, reads EAGVTQFPSHSVIEKGQTVTLRCDPISGHDNLYWYRRVMGKEIKFLLHFVKESKQDESGMPNNRFLAERTGGTYSTLKVQPAELEDSGVYFCASSQAQVGAKNIQYFGAGTRLSVL.

In DNA, the CDR3 is TGTGCCAGCAGCAAAGTAGGTTACGGGGACTCCTCCTACGAGCAGTACTTC. It translates to CASSKVGYGDSSYEQYF. The chain uses TRBV21-1 and TRBJ2-7; the table names TRBD2, a call not compared with the DNA. TRBV21-1 is noted as a pseudogene. The length of the CDR3 is 17 residues.

The genes are TRBV5-4 and TRBJ1-2; D possibly corresponds to TRBD1 (6 bases). From germline, CDR1 is SGHNT and CDR2 YYREEE (reference sequence). This CDR3 is built from 15 residues. Trimming pared 4 bases from V and 6 bases from J, leaving 19 bases between. CDR3 region: CASSLRDTRFNGYTF. CDR3 nucleotide sequence: TGTGCCAGCAGCCTGAGGGACACCCGATTTAATGGCTACACCTTC.

In this sample, this clone turned up once. The rearrangement joins TRBV6-6 to TRBJ1-2; 7 bases map to TRBD1. V dropped 8 bases and J dropped 8; count of bases not matched to a gene: 8. The CDR3 contains 12 residues. CDR1 and CDR2 (germline): MNHNY, SVGAGI (reference sequence). The chain's CDR3 is CASWTGSEGYTF. CDR3 bases: TGTGCCAGCTGGACAGGATCGGAAGGCTACACCTTC.

The CDR3 DNA reads as TGTGCCAGCAGTAAAGTTCCTAGCGGGGTAGACGGGGAGCTGTTTTTT. It specifies CASSKVPSGVDGELFF. This chain joins TRBV6-1 and TRBJ2-2; 9 bases fit TRBD2. The CDR3 extends over 16 amino acids. The trim removed 5 bases at V and 7 bases at J, leaving 11 bases unmatched. Germline V gene lookup returns CDR1 MNHNS and CDR2 SASEGT.

Only a few counts were recorded for this clone. The V call is TRBV27, the J call TRBJ2-7, with 10 bases that match TRBD1. The V gene's germline CDR1 is MNHEY and CDR2 SMNVEV (reference sequence). CDR3 length: 16 amino acids. Germline trimming cut 5 bases from V and 1 base from J; bases unmatched to any gene: 8. CDR3 loop: CASSGRQGAMSYEQYF. CDR3 nucleotide sequence: TGTGCCAGCAGTGGAAGACAGGGGGCTATGTCCTACGAGCAGTACTTC.